The T cell receptor (beta chain) described here comes from a study of OX40 agonist ivuxolimab in advanced cancers. Study at large: People who had prior anti-PD-1, anti-PD-L1 or anti-CTLA-4 therapy could take part, and under 45% had some.

Measured with immunoSEQ multiplex PCR; TCRdb has only the in-frame clones, and not every one. The sample lists about 79,000 clones, over 75% occurring once. As regards this clone: Its antigen is currently unknown.

This CDR3 region has 16 residues. V was trimmed by 0 bases and J by 11 bases, leaving 19 bases between them. Germline V lookup: CDR1 MNHNY, CDR2 SVGAGI (reference sequence). Study-wide results and caveats: Expanded clones belonging to CD8+ T cells outnumbered, on average, those of CD4+.

Specimen: CD4+ or CD8+ T cells sorted from blood, collected in a trial of the OX40 agonist ivuxolimab. The rearrangement joins TRBV6-6 to TRBJ1-4; perhaps TRBD1 as D (6 bases). The TCR comes from an adult with an advanced solid tumor such as melanoma, head and neck, liver or kidney cancer. CDR3 sequence: CASSYSSDSGLGKLFF. CDR3 nucleotides: TGTGCCAGCAGTTACTCGTCGGACAGTGGCTTGGGGAAACTGTTTTTT.